This T cell receptor (beta chain) was documented in a study of T-cell reconstitution after alpha-beta-depleted transplantation in children. Unique molecular identifiers were incorporated when the TCRbeta library was constructed. MiXCR was run by TCRdb on the PCR reads, yielding one entry per CDR3 protein. The profile shows some 830,000 distinct CDR3 sequences, 16% of them singletons. Study-level findings and limits: Some patients' high day-60 TCRbeta diversity was attributed to recipient cells surviving conditioning. Several hundred rapidly expanded clones from non-depleted graft cells reportedly supplied alpha-beta T cells about two months post-transplant. T-cell counts and diversity were attributed mostly to newly produced T cells one year after transplant.

Details on this clonotype: Its antigen is unknown.

V gave up 3 bases and J gave up 5 bases, with 14 bases separating them. The length of the CDR3 is 15 residues. The TCR was taken from a male patient younger than 18 who had a stem cell transplant for acute lymphoblastic leukemia, so the T cells may come from the graft donor. Sequencing was performed on PBMCs, mostly from graft donor cells, taken 360 days after TCRalphabeta/CD19-depleted stem cell transplant. This chain connects TRBV12-3 or TRBV12-4 to TRBJ1-5, with D possibly being TRBD1 (5 bases). The CDR3 loop reads CASSFGGAPYQPQHF. The DNA of the CDR3 is TGTGCCAGCAGTTTTGGTGGGGCTCCCTATCAGCCCCAGCATTTT.